This entry lists 18 T cell receptor beta chains sequenced from one sample in a study of identical twins. TCRdb redid the calling of the 5' RACE reads with MiXCR, one entry per CDR3 protein. The sample lists around 1.7 million distinct CDR3 sequences, 32% occurring once. What was sequenced was cord blood. These receptors all stem from a newborn girl in good health.

This clonotype was detected only a few times. The rearrangement joins TRBV29-1 to TRBJ2-5; D may be TRBD2 (5 bases). The CDR3 spans 14 residues. Germline V gives CDR1 SQVTM, CDR2 ANQGSEA. The V and J ends lost 0 bases and 4 bases respectively, with 12 bases between them. The CDR3 bases are TGCAGCGTTGAAGATAGGGCTAGCAGAGAGACCCAGTACTTC. Translating it yields CSVEDRASRETQYF.

The chain uses TRBV6-1 and TRBJ2-1; D call uncertain. The CDR3 length is 14 residues. Germline CDR1 MNHNS, CDR2 SASEGT. Trimming took 4 bases from V and 2 from J, leaving 9 bases between them. The CDR3 spells CASSGSRTYNEQFF. CDR3 DNA: TGTGCCAGCAGTGGATCCCGGACCTACAATGAGCAGTTCTTC.

The rearrangement joins TRBV5-5 to TRBJ1-5, with a possible D match to TRBD1 (5 bases). Trimming took 4 bases from V and 3 from J, leaving 14 bases between them. The CDR3 has 15 amino acids. CDR1 and CDR2 (germline): SGHKS, YYEKEE (reference sequence). CDR3 DNA: TGTGCCAGCAGCAAGGAACAGGCACTCAATCAGCCCCAGCATTTT. This codes for CASSKEQALNQPQHF.

V usage is TRBV4-1 and J usage is TRBJ2-1; TRBD2 matches at 9 bases. The J segment lost 8 bases and the V segment lost 1 base, leaving 6 bases of the junction unmatched. The CDR3 runs to 15 residues. The V gene's germline CDR1 is MGHRA and CDR2 YSYEKL. The DNA for the CDR3 is TGCGCCAGCAGCCAAGTCGCGGGAGGGGTTTATGAGCAGTTCTTC. It yields the protein CASSQVAGGVYEQFF.

This clonotype was found a few times. This sequence joins TRBV9 and TRBJ2-2, with D possibly being TRBD1 (6 bases). Germline V CDR1 and CDR2: SGDLS, YYNGEE. CDR3 length: 16 amino acids. V was clipped by 0 bases and J by 6 bases, with 15 bases between them. The CDR3 loop reads CASSVVPNTGPGELFF. Written as DNA, the CDR3 is TGTGCCAGCAGCGTAGTCCCCAATACAGGGCCCGGGGAGCTGTTTTTT. Together with reference TRBV9 and TRBJ2-2, the CDR3 gives the full variable domain: DSGVTQTPKHLITATGQRVTLRCSPRSGDLSVYWYQQSLDQGLQFLIQYYNGEERAKGNILERFSAQQFPDLHSELNLSSLELGDSALYFCASSVVPNTGPGELFFGEGSRLTVL.

This clonotype was counted a few times. The CDR3 sequence is CASSSVSRDRDEKLFF. In DNA form, the CDR3 reads TGTGCCAGCAGCTCCGTGTCCCGGGACAGGGATGAAAAACTGTTTTTT. This chain uses TRBV7-2 with TRBJ1-4, with 9 bases fitting TRBD1. V shed 4 bases and J 6 bases; nucleotides not matched to a gene: 9. In germline, CDR1 is SGHTA, CDR2 FQGNSA. This CDR3 has 16 amino acids. Filled out from reference TRBV7-2 and TRBJ1-4, the complete variable domain reads GAGVSQSPSNKVTEKGKDVELRCDPISGHTALYWYRQSLGQGLEFLIYFQGNSAPDKSGLPSDRFSAERTGGSVSTLTIQRTQQEDSAVYLCASSSVSRDRDEKLFFGSGTQLSVL.

This clonotype has more than one count but fewer than ten. This chain joins TRBV27 and TRBJ1-1; D gene unclear. Germline V lookup: CDR1 MNHEY, CDR2 SMNVEV (reference sequence). V lost 3 bases to trimming and J lost 0 bases, with 11 bases between them. The CDR3 loop spans 15 amino acids. The CDR3 sequence: CASSFRTTLNTEAFF. The CDR3 coding sequence is TGTGCCAGCAGTTTCAGGACCACACTGAACACTGAAGCTTTCTTT.

This clonotype appeared a few times. The CDR3 reads CSAHGLPFNEQFF. CDR3 coding DNA: TGCAGTGCCCACGGACTACCTTTTAACGAGCAGTTCTTC. This sequence joins TRBV20-1 and TRBJ2-1, with D maybe TRBD2 (6 bases). The CDR3 contains 13 residues. The ends were cut back, 6 bases at V and 10 bases at J, with 19 bases in the middle. The germline gives CDR1 DFQATT, CDR2 SNEGSKA (reference sequence).

This clonotype was found a few times. V and J are TRBV29-1 and TRBJ2-1; D might be TRBD1 or TRBD2, each matching 5 bases. Trimming left V 4 bases short and J 7 bases short, with 14 bases between. Germline CDR1 is SQVTM and CDR2 is ANQGSEA. This CDR3 spans 13 amino acids. CDR3 nucleotide sequence: TGCAGCGTTGTGGGACCTCATGGGAATGAGCAGTTCTTC. Its translation is CSVVGPHGNEQFF.

Remarks on this clonotype: A much bigger clone sits one base away, suggesting this may be a read error. The V gene is TRBV29-1, the J gene TRBJ2-7, with 12 positions matching TRBD2. The CDR3 sequence is 15 residues long. Unmatched junction bases numbered 11, after V lost 4 bases and J lost 7 bases. Germline values: CDR1 SQVTM, CDR2 ANQGSEA. CDR3 amino acids: CSVVKTSGGYNEQYF. CDR3 nucleotides: TGCAGCGTTGTGAAGACTAGCGGGGGATACAATGAGCAGTACTTC.

The chain joins TRBV10-3 to TRBJ1-1; TRBD1 is a possible D gene (5 bases). The CDR3 is made up of 12 amino acids. The germline V gene has CDR1 ENHRY and CDR2 SYGVKD. V was shortened by 10 bases and J by 0 bases, with 9 bases between the two germline ends. CDR3 loop: CATGQMNTEAFF. DNA for the CDR3: TGTGCCACAGGACAAATGAACACTGAAGCTTTCTTT.

This clonotype was picked up a small number of times. CDR3: CASSAGGGGQANYGYTF. In nucleotides, the CDR3 is TGTGCCAGCAGTGCTGGAGGTGGGGGACAGGCTAACTATGGCTACACCTTC. The V gene is TRBV6-1, the J gene TRBJ1-2; TRBD1 matches at 8 bases. CDR3 size: 17 residues. V lost 4 bases to trimming and J lost 0 bases; unmatched junction nucleotides: 10. Germline V gives CDR1 MNHNS, CDR2 SASEGT.

This clonotype has just a few counts. The genes are TRBV2 and TRBJ2-3; D is perhaps TRBD1 or TRBD2 (5 bases each). The V end was cut by 10 bases, the J end by 2 bases, with 13 bases between. Germline V gives CDR1 SNHLY, CDR2 FYNNEI. This CDR3 has 13 amino acids. The CDR3 nucleotides read TGTGCCACAAGGGACCAGTCCACAGATACGCAGTATTTT. Its protein is CATRDQSTDTQYF.

This chain uses TRBV28 with TRBJ1-5; D is ambiguous. V gave up 6 bases and J gave up 2 bases, with 14 bases separating them. Germline V lookup: CDR1 MDHEN, CDR2 SYDVKM. The CDR3 extends over 15 amino acids. CDR3 region: CASSPGPTGNQPQHF. In nucleotides, the CDR3 is TGTGCCAGCAGCCCGGGTCCAACGGGCAATCAGCCCCAGCATTTT.

This rearrangement joins TRBV4-2 to TRBJ2-7, with D perhaps matching TRBD1 (5 bases). CDR3 length: 18 residues. Trimming shortened V by 0 bases and J by 7 bases, and 25 bases separated the two germline ends. The germline CDR1 and CDR2 sequences are LGHNA and YNFKEQ. The CDR3 here is CASSQESTRAANYNEQYF. In DNA, the CDR3 is TGTGCCAGCAGCCAAGAATCTACCAGGGCGGCTAACTACAATGAGCAGTACTTC.

This clonotype was seen a handful of times. The chain joins TRBV10-3 to TRBJ1-1; possible D gene TRBD1, 5 bases. The ends were cut back, 10 bases at V and 3 bases at J, with 15 bases in the middle. The CDR3 runs to 13 residues. The V gene's germline CDR1 is ENHRY and CDR2 SYGVKD. CDR3 DNA sequence: TGTGCCACTAGACCCCCGGGACACACTGAAGCTTTCTTT. This gives the protein CATRPPGHTEAFF.

The rearrangement uses TRBV20-1 and TRBJ1-1; 8 bases are a match to TRBD1. This CDR3 has 14 amino acids. Trimming at V came to 6 bases and at J to 0 bases, leaving 6 bases not matched to a gene. From germline, CDR1 is DFQATT and CDR2 SNEGSKA (reference sequence). This chain's CDR3 is CSATTGGLNTEAFF. The CDR3 coding sequence is TGCAGTGCCACTACAGGGGGATTGAACACTGAAGCTTTCTTT.

The chain has TRBV12-3 or TRBV12-4 and TRBJ2-2; the D gene is possibly TRBD2 (8 bases). The V end lost 5 bases, the J end lost 5 bases, and 30 bases lay between the germline ends. There are 20 residues in the CDR3. The CDR3 DNA is TGTGCCAGCAGTCGTCCGGGACAGCTAACAGCGGGAGTCCGAACCGGGGAGCTGTTTTTT. The encoded protein is CASSRPGQLTAGVRTGELFF.